This TCR beta chain originates from a study of T cells in Graves' hyperthyroidism and ophthalmopathy. Study outcomes and limitations: The model anticipated ophthalmopathy a median about 6.5 months pre-onset.

Losses at the gene ends were 3 bases for V and 5 bases for J; bases not matched to a gene: 7. The germline V gene has CDR1 SGHAT and CDR2 FQNNGV. This CDR3 has 15 amino acids. Amplification yielded TCR beta CDR3 regions, with RNA transcripts as the source. Initially, a first-round RT-PCR of the TCR CDR3 employed the HTBI primer set. Each CDR3 protein is one row after TCRdb ran MiXCR on the multiplex PCR reads. The sample yields roughly 180,000 distinct CDR3 sequences, approximately 17% seen once. Subjects aged 18 to 65 presented with newly diagnosed hyperthyroidism of less than 2 months' duration. Uncontrolled infection, other autoimmune disease, pregnancy or lactation disqualified patients from enrolment. This clonotype has ten or more counts. No antigen is known for it.

Sequenced sample: blood. The TCR was taken from a woman aged 50 to 60 with Graves' hyperthyroidism. The chain joins TRBV11-2 to TRBJ1-1; TRBD1 aligns across 9 bases. The CDR3 protein is CASSLGTGWKTEAFF. CDR3 coding DNA: TGTGCCAGCAGCTTGGGGACAGGGTGGAAAACTGAAGCTTTCTTT.